The 17 T cell receptor beta chains reported below all come from one sample, sequenced in a study of blood T cell repertoires in COVID-19. Libraries were prepared by immunoSEQ multiplex PCR; TCRdb keeps only in-frame clonotypes and omits some of them. This table has over 110,000 clones, roughly 90% appearing once. What was sequenced was peripheral blood. The receptors come from a man in his sixties or seventies with acute or convalescent COVID-19.

This clone has only a few counts. This chain connects TRBV28 to TRBJ1-1; 7 nucleotides agree with TRBD1. The CDR3 is 13 residues long. Germline V gene sequence: CDR1 MDHEN, CDR2 SYDVKM. V dropped 6 bases and J dropped 8; count of bases not matched to a gene: 9. CDR3 in amino acids: CASRQGGGPEAFF. For the CDR3, the DNA is TGTGCCAGCAGGCAGGGGGGAGGCCCAGAAGCTTTCTTT. The whole variable domain, remainder taken from reference TRBV28 and TRBJ1-1, is DVKVTQSSRYLVKRTGEKVFLECVQDMDHENMFWYRQDPGLGLRLIYFSYDVKMKEKGDIPEGYSVSREKKERFSLILESASTNQTSMYLCASRQGGGPEAFFGQGTRLTVV.

The J gene is TRBJ2-1, the V gene TRBV9; 14 bases map to TRBD2. The CDR3 loop spans 17 amino acids. Germline loops: CDR1 SGDLS, CDR2 YYNGEE. Germline trimming cut 0 bases from V and 4 bases from J; bases unmatched to any gene: 3. Here the CDR3 DNA reads TGTGCCAGCAGCGTAGTCGGGACTAGCGGGGGATACAATGAGCAGTTCTTC. Protein sequence: CASSVVGTSGGYNEQFF.

CDR3 nucleotides: TGTGCCAGCAGTTTAATCCCTCGCAATCAGCCCCAGCATTTT. This codes for CASSLIPRNQPQHF. This chain uses TRBV27 with TRBJ1-5; D is unclear. Germline V CDR1 and CDR2: MNHEY, SMNVEV (reference sequence). The CDR3 has 14 amino acids. The V end lost 2 bases, the J end lost 2 bases, and 7 bases lay between the germline ends.

This rearrangement joins TRBV2 to TRBJ2-4, with TRBD2 identical over 7 bases. V was pared by 4 bases and J by 9 bases, with 9 bases of the junction left unmatched. The germline gives CDR1 SNHLY, CDR2 FYNNEI. This CDR3 is 14 amino acids long. The CDR3 bases are TGTGCCAGCAGTGGAGACGGGAGGTCCGGCATTCAGTACTTC. Encoded protein: CASSGDGRSGIQYF.

The rearrangement links TRBV3-1 (or the pseudogene TRBV3-2) to TRBJ1-2; D not resolved. This CDR3 spans 18 amino acids. Deletions cut 0 bases from V and 5 bases from J, with 22 bases between. Germline-derived CDR1 and CDR2 are LGHDT and YNNKEL (reference sequence). This CDR3 is CASSQEGLGRILSYGYTF. The CDR3 region has the DNA TGTGCCAGCAGCCAAGAAGGACTCGGTAGGATTTTATCGTATGGCTACACCTTC.

J is TRBJ2-2 and V is TRBV9; D is undetermined. The V gene's germline CDR1 is SGDLS and CDR2 YYNGEE. The CDR3 consists of 14 residues. Trimming left V 2 bases short and J 2 bases short, with 7 bases between. CDR3: CASSVLLNTGELFF. In DNA form, the CDR3 reads TGTGCCAGCAGCGTCCTACTTAACACCGGGGAGCTGTTTTTT.

The rearrangement links TRBV10-3 to TRBJ1-3; TRBD1 agrees at 7 bases. In germline, CDR1 is ENHRY, CDR2 SYGVKD. The CDR3 consists of 13 residues. Germline trimming cut 10 bases from V and 0 bases from J; bases unmatched to any gene: 3. The CDR3 DNA is TGTGCCAGCCGGGACAGCTCTGGAAACACCATATATTTT. This codes for CASRDSSGNTIYF.

The V gene is TRBV3-1 (or the pseudogene TRBV3-2), the J gene TRBJ2-3; 9 positions agree with TRBD1. Unmatched junction bases numbered 9, after V lost 5 bases and J lost 3 bases. CDR1 and CDR2 from the germline V gene are LGHDT and YNNKEL (reference sequence). The CDR3 runs 16 residues. CDR3 in DNA: TGTGCCAGCAGCACGTTGGCCGGGACAGGGACAGATACGCAGTATTTT. It yields the protein CASSTLAGTGTDTQYF.

This clone has a handful of counts. The genes are TRBV24-1 and TRBJ1-5; TRBD1 might be the D (6 bases). Germline-derived CDR1 and CDR2 are KGHDR and SFDVKD. The CDR3 totals 14 residues. The V end was cut by 9 bases, the J end by 0 bases, with 11 bases between. CDR3 protein: CATGVGGSNQPQHF. CDR3 DNA sequence: TGTGCCACCGGTGTAGGGGGTAGCAATCAGCCCCAGCATTTT.

This chain links TRBV5-1 with TRBJ1-1; D is possibly TRBD1 (5 bases). The CDR3 runs 16 residues. Per germline, CDR1 SGHRS and CDR2 YFSETQ. Trimming took off 4 bases at V and 0 bases at J, with 16 bases between the two ends. The CDR3 loop is CASSQGEGRMNTEAFF. CDR3 sequence (DNA): TGCGCCAGCAGCCAAGGGGAGGGAAGGATGAACACTGAAGCTTTCTTT.

The V gene is TRBV6-6, the J gene TRBJ1-5, with D hard to call. Germline CDR1 and CDR2: MNHNY and SVGAGI (reference sequence). This CDR3 has 15 amino acids. Trimming stripped 4 bases from V and 5 bases from J, with 15 bases between. The DNA for the CDR3 is TGTGCCAGCAGTTCCCCAAGACAAATTGATCAGCCCCAGCATTTT. This translates into CASSSPRQIDQPQHF.

The chain recombines TRBV5-1 with TRBJ1-1, with TRBD1 matching over 7 bases. V lost 4 bases to trimming and J lost 4 bases; unmatched junction nucleotides: 7. This CDR3 region has 14 residues. Germline lookup yields CDR1 SGHRS and CDR2 YFSETQ. The chain's CDR3 is CASSRAGGTTEAFF. CDR3 sequence (DNA): TGCGCCAGCAGCAGAGCAGGGGGTACCACTGAAGCTTTCTTT.

In its sample, this clone was seen once. DNA of the CDR3: TGTGCCAGTGGCGGGGGGGGACTCAGGTGGACCCAGTACTTC. Residues: CASGGGGLRWTQYF. The V call is TRBV6-5, the J call TRBJ2-5; 9 nucleotides agree with TRBD2. Germline CDR1 MNHEY, CDR2 SVGAGI. With V trimmed by 9 bases and J by 7 bases, 12 bases remained unmatched. The CDR3 spans 14 residues.

The chain combines TRBV2 with TRBJ1-3, with 7 bases lining up with TRBD1. The trim removed 6 bases at V and 4 bases at J, leaving 9 bases unmatched. The germline gives CDR1 SNHLY, CDR2 FYNNEI. The CDR3 runs to 15 residues. The CDR3: CASSGGTARGNTIYF. The CDR3, as DNA: TGTGCCAGCAGCGGCGGGACAGCGAGGGGAAACACCATATATTTT.

The chain carries TRBV5-6 and TRBJ1-2; TRBD1 is a possible D gene (6 bases). V lost 6 bases and J lost 3, with 24 bases in between. The CDR3 is 17 amino acids. Germline CDR1 and CDR2: SGHDT and YYEEEE. CDR3 protein: CASNLHRAIGAYYGYTF. Here the CDR3 DNA reads TGTGCCAGCAACCTCCACAGGGCTATAGGAGCTTACTATGGCTACACCTTC.

The chain has TRBV11-2 and TRBJ2-5, with D possibly TRBD2 on 6 matching bases. The CDR3 extends over 15 amino acids. Trimming removed 1 base from V and 0 bases from J, with 9 bases in between. Germline V gives CDR1 SGHAT, CDR2 FQNNGV. Here the CDR3 DNA reads TGTGCCAGCAGCTTAGTTGGAGGGTACCAAGAGACCCAGTACTTC. It specifies CASSLVGGYQETQYF.

This chain uses TRBV7-8 with TRBJ2-5; D perhaps matches TRBD1 (6 bases). CDR1 is SGHVS and CDR2 is FQNEAQ in the germline V gene. The germline V and J ends were trimmed by 5 bases and 5 bases, with 18 bases remaining between them. The CDR3 runs 15 residues. The DNA of the CDR3 is TGTGCCAGCAGCCCAACTTCAGGGGCGCGGGAGACCCAGTACTTC. This translates into CASSPTSGARETQYF.